This TCR beta chain was profiled in a study of T cells in tuberculosis. Sequenced by immunoSEQ multiplex PCR; TCRdb stores in-frame clones only, minus some. Of around 33,000 clones in the sample, 80% to 95% were seen once. Germline values: CDR1 SEHNR, CDR2 FQNEAQ (reference sequence). This CDR3 spans 18 amino acids. Trimming left V 5 bases short and J 0 bases short, with 19 bases between. The sample's time point: new active TB diagnosis, blood taken before or within 7 days of starting treatment. This chain uses TRBV7-9 with TRBJ1-4; D unclear. This specimen consisted of PBMCs, obtained at tuberculosis diagnosis. The clonotype was recovered from an adult with tuberculosis. This CDR3 reads CASSPKELGKATNEKLFF. CDR3 nucleotides: TGTGCCAGCAGCCCTAAGGAACTAGGAAAGGCAACTAATGAAAAACTGTTTTTT. The whole variable domain, remainder taken from reference TRBV7-9 and TRBJ1-4, is DTGVSQNPRHKITKRGQNVTFRCDPISEHNRLYWYRQTLGQGPEFLTYFQNEAQLEKSRLLSDRFSAERPKGSFSTLEIQRTEQGDSAMYLCASSPKELGKATNEKLFFGSGTQLSVL.